The 11 T cell receptor beta chains below all came from one sample that was sequenced in a study of radiotherapy plus CTLA-4 blockade in lung cancer. Libraries were prepared by immunoSEQ multiplex PCR; TCRdb keeps only in-frame clonotypes and omits some of them. The sample includes more than 75,000 clones, around 84% seen only once; the top ten take roughly 26%. Sequencing was performed on peripheral blood, taken from a patient treated with radiotherapy plus ipilimumab. The source of these receptors is a human donor with non-small cell lung cancer that progressed on radiotherapy plus ipilimumab.

The rearrangement links TRBV5-8 to TRBJ1-5; weak D call: TRBD1 (6 bases). The CDR3 spans 16 residues. The germline V gene has CDR1 SGHTS and CDR2 YDEGEE. V lost 0 bases to trimming and J lost 6 bases, with 16 bases between them. The CDR3 protein is CASSLDGVQGGQPQHF. As DNA, the CDR3 is TGTGCCAGCAGCTTGGACGGGGTACAAGGGGGTCAGCCCCAGCATTTT.

The chain employs TRBV27 and TRBJ1-1; D remains unclear. CDR3 length: 14 residues. In germline, CDR1 is MNHEY, CDR2 SMNVEV (reference sequence). The V end lost 8 bases, the J end lost 1 base, and 14 bases lay between the germline ends. CDR3 coding DNA: TGTGCCAGCCGATCGGTCCCCGGGAACACTGAAGCTTTCTTT. It yields the protein CASRSVPGNTEAFF.

The table lists this clone with a count of one. The chain recombines TRBV30 with TRBJ1-5, with TRBD1 identical over 8 bases. This CDR3 spans 16 amino acids. J was trimmed by 3 bases and V by 2 bases; bases with no gene match: 9. CDR1 GTSNPN and CDR2 SVGIG come from the germline V gene (reference sequence). CDR3 in DNA: TGTGCCTGGAGTCCGATTCAGGGGGCGATCAATCAGCCCCAGCATTTT. It is translated as CAWSPIQGAINQPQHF.

This clone has more than one count but fewer than ten. The chain is built from TRBV7-3 and TRBJ2-5; 8 bases line up with TRBD1. This CDR3 has 15 amino acids. Germline assignment: CDR1 SGHTA and CDR2 FQGTGA. V dropped 4 bases and J dropped 5; count of bases not matched to a gene: 9. Written as DNA, the CDR3 is TGTGCCAGCAGCTCCGAGGGCACAGGGGGGGAGACCCAGTACTTC. Its protein product is CASSSEGTGGETQYF.

The gene calls are TRBV5-4 and TRBJ2-3; the D gene is possibly TRBD2 (5 bases). Per the germline V gene, CDR1 is SGHNT and CDR2 is YYREEE (reference sequence). Trimming took 2 bases from V and 3 from J, leaving 16 bases between them. This CDR3 is 16 amino acids long. The CDR3 DNA is TGTGCCAGCAGCTTCGGTCTCGCTAGCCCAACAGATACGCAGTATTTT. It encodes CASSFGLASPTDTQYF.

The chain links TRBV27 to TRBJ2-7, with TRBD1 identical over 8 bases. The CDR3 has 15 residues. The V gene end was trimmed by 3 bases and the J gene end by 2 bases; junction bases not matched to a gene: 6. Germline V gives CDR1 MNHEY, CDR2 SMNVEV (reference sequence). CDR3: CASSFSRTGPYEQYF. CDR3 nucleotides: TGTGCCAGCAGTTTCTCGAGGACAGGGCCCTACGAGCAGTACTTC.

The J gene is TRBJ2-3, the V gene TRBV7-3; D not resolved. V lost 5 bases and J 4 bases, leaving 13 bases between the germline ends. The germline V gene encodes CDR1 SGHTA and CDR2 FQGTGA. The CDR3 runs 14 residues. The CDR3, as DNA: TGTGCCAGCAGCCAATGGGCCTCTCCAGATACGCAGTATTTT. This encodes CASSQWASPDTQYF.

The chain combines TRBV21-1 with TRBJ2-7. TRBV21-1 counts as a pseudogene. The CDR3 spans 15 residues. CDR3 region: CASVKTAPFYYEQYF. The CDR3 DNA is TGTGCCAGCGTCAAGACCGCCCCTTTCTACTACGAGCAGTACTTC.

The chain joins TRBV28 to TRBJ2-4; a weak D match, TRBD1 (6 bases). The germline V gene has CDR1 MDHEN and CDR2 SYDVKM. Trimming stripped 4 bases from V and 8 bases from J, with 12 bases between. The CDR3 is 13 amino acids. The CDR3 loop is CASSSTGADIQYF. The CDR3 bases are TGTGCCAGCAGTTCGACAGGAGCAGACATTCAGTACTTC. Complete variable domain (other parts from reference TRBV28 and TRBJ2-4): DVKVTQSSRYLVKRTGEKVFLECVQDMDHENMFWYRQDPGLGLRLIYFSYDVKMKEKGDIPEGYSVSREKKERFSLILESASTNQTSMYLCASSSTGADIQYFGAGTRLSVL.

The J gene is TRBJ2-7, the V gene TRBV5-4; 7 bases align to TRBD1. The V gene end was trimmed by 1 base and the J gene end by 5 bases; junction bases not matched to a gene: 12. CDR1 is SGHNT and CDR2 is YYREEE in the germline V gene (reference sequence). This CDR3 is 16 amino acids long. CDR3 in amino acids: CASSLKGSGQSHEQYF. In nucleotides, the CDR3 is TGTGCCAGCAGCTTGAAGGGATCGGGACAGTCGCACGAGCAGTACTTC.

This clone was recorded a few times. The chain recombines TRBV7-9 with TRBJ2-3; no reliable D call. Germline V lookup: CDR1 SEHNR, CDR2 FQNEAQ (reference sequence). The CDR3 loop spans 14 amino acids. The ends were cut back, 2 bases at V and 2 bases at J, with 8 bases in the middle. The chain's CDR3 is CASSLSKLTDTQYF. Here the CDR3 DNA reads TGTGCCAGCAGCTTAAGCAAGCTCACAGATACGCAGTATTTT.